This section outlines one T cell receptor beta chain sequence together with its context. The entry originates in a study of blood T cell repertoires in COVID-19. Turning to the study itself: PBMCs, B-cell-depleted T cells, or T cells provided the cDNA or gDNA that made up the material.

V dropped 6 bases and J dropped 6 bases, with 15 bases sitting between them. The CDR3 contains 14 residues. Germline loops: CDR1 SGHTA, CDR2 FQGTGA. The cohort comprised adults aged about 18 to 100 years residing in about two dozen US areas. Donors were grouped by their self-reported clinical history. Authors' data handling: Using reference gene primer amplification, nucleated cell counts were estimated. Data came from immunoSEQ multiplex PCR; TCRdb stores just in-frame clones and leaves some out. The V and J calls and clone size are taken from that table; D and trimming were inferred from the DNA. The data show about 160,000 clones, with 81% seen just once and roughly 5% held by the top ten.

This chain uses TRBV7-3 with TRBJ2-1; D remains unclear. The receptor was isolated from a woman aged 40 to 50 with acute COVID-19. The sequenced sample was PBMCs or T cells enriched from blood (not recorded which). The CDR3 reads CASSQGGASNEQFF. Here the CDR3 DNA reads TGTGCCAGCAGTCAAGGCGGAGCTAGCAATGAGCAGTTCTTC.